The clone carrying this T cell receptor beta chain was counted ten times or more. These data are taken from a study of neurological immune-mediated disorders. In TCRdb, the 5' RACE reads were re-called with MiXCR into one record per CDR3 protein. The table records about 39,000 distinct CDR3 sequences, almost 7.5% of them present only once. The origin of this receptor is a man aged 50-59 years in good health. The sequenced sample was CD4+ T cells from blood.

CDR3 residues: CSASLGQNTGELFF. For the CDR3, the DNA is TGCAGTGCTAGTTTGGGACAGAACACCGGGGAGCTGTTTTTT. This chain uses TRBV20-1 with TRBJ2-2, with TRBD1 as a possible D gene (6 bases). Looked up from germline, CDR1 is DFQATT and CDR2 is SNEGSKA (reference sequence). CDR3 length equals 14 residues. V shed 3 bases and J shed 1 base, with 9 bases lying between them.